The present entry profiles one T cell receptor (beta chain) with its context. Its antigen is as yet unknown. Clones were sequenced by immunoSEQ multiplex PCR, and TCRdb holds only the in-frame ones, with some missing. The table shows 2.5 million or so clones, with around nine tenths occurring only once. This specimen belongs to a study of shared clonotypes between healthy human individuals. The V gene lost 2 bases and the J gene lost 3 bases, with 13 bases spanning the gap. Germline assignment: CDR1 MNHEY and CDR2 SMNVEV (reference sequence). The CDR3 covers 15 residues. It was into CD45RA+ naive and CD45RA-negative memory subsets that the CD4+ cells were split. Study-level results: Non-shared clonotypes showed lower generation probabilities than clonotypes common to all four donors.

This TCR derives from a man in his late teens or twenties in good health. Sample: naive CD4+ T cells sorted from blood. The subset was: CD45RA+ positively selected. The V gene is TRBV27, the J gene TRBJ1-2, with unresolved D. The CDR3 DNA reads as TGTGCCAGCAGTTTAAAGAGGGAGGGATACTATGGCTACACCTTC. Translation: CASSLKREGYYGYTF.